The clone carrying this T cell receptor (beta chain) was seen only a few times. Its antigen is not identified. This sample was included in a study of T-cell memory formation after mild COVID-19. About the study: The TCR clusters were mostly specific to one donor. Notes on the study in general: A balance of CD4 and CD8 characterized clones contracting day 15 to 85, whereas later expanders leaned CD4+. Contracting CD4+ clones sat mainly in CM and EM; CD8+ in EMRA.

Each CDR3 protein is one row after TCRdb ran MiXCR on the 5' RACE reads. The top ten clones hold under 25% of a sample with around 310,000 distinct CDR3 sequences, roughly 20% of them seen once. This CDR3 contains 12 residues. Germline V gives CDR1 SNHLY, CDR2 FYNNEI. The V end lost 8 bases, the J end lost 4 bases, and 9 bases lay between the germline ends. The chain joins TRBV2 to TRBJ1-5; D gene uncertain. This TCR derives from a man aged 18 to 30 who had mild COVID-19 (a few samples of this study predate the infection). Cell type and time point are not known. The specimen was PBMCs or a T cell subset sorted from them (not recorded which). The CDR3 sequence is CASGRWNQPQHF. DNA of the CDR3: TGTGCCAGCGGGAGGTGGAATCAGCCCCAGCATTTT.